The 2 T cell receptor beta chains given below trace back to one sample, sequenced in a study of Graves' ophthalmopathy and Graves' hyperthyroidism. Scientists amplified the TCR beta CDR3 regions from RNA transcripts. HTBI primers served in a first-round RT-PCR, which a second-round multiplex PCR followed. TCRdb re-called the multiplex PCR reads with MiXCR, one entry per CDR3 protein. The repertoire includes some 1.1 million distinct CDR3 sequences, around a third of them detected once, and roughly 11% sits in the top ten. The sample comprised peripheral blood or thyroid tissue (not recorded which). Receptors originate from an adult man with Graves' hyperthyroidism.

In this sample, this clonotype turned up a few times. This chain uses TRBV10-3 with TRBJ2-2; tentatively, D is TRBD1 or TRBD2 (6 bases each). V dropped 6 bases and J dropped 0 bases, with 11 bases sitting between them. Germline loops: CDR1 ENHRY, CDR2 SYGVKD. CDR3 size: 15 residues. The CDR3 nucleotides read TGTGCCATCAGCTGGGGGGCCCCGAACACCGGGGAGCTGTTTTTT. Translation gives CAISWGAPNTGELFF.

This clonotype was recorded a few times. The V gene is TRBV12-3 or TRBV12-4, the J gene TRBJ1-1; no clear D gene. Trimming shortened V by 1 base and J by 4 bases, and 7 bases separated the two germline ends. The CDR3 length is 13 residues. The chain's CDR3 is CASSLVIGTEAFF. The CDR3 region has the DNA TGTGCCAGCAGTTTAGTCATCGGCACTGAAGCTTTCTTT.